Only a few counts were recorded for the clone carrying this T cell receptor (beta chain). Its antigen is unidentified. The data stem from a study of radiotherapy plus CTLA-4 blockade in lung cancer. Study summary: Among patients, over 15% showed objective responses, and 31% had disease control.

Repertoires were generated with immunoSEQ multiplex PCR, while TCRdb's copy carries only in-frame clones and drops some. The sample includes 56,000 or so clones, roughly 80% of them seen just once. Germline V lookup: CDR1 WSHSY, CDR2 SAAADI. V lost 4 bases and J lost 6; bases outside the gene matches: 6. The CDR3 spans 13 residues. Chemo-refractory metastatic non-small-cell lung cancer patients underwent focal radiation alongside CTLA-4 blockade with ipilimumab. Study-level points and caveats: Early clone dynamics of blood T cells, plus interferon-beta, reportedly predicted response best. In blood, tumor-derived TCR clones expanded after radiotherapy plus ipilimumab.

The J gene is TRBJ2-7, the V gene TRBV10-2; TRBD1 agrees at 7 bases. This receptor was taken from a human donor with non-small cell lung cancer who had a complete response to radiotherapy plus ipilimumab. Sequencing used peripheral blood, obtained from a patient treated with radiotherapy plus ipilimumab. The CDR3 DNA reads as TGCGCCAGCAGTGCGAACAGGGGTCCCGAGCAGTACTTC. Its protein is CASSANRGPEQYF.